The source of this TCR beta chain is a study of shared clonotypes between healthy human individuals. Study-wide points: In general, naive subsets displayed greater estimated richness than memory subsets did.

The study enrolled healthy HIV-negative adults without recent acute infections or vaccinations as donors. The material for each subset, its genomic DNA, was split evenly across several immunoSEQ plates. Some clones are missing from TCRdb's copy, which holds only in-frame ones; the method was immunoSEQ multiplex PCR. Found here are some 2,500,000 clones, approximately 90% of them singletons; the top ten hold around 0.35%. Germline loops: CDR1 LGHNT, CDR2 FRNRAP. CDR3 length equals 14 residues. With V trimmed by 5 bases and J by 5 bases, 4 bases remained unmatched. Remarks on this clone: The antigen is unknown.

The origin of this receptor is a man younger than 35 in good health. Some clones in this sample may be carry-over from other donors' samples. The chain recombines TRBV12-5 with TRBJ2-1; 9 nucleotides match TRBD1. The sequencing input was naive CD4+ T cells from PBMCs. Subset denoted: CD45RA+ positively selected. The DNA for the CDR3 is TGTGCTAGTGGTAACAGGGGGCTTGACAATGAGCAGTTCTTC. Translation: CASGNRGLDNEQFF.